This T cell receptor (beta chain) was observed in a study of blood T cell repertoires in COVID-19 (dated by TCRdb to about 2020). At the level of the whole study: Collaborator samples came from the United States, Italy and Spain and covered acute and convalescent phases of COVID-19. The prospective study material was composed of cDNA or gDNA derived from T cells, B-cell-depleted T cells, or PBMCs. Where available, HLA class I and class II types were obtained from metadata supplied by the sample provider rather than from assay-based typing. A de-identified subject ID, COVID-19 status, age in years and sex were almost always included in the sample metadata. Samples came from the ongoing ImmuneRACE study (first 160 participants) plus 1,254 subjects from 6 global collaborators. Subjects who had been exposed to COVID-19, were actively infected with it, or had recovered from it provided the deeply sampled blood TCRbeta repertoires that made up the dataset. A freely available public database, intended as a resource for researchers studying the immune response to SARS-CoV-2, is where the repertoires were released. Overall results and qualifications from the work: Clinical and demographic metadata were provided uncurated, with the amount varying by source and participant.

The immunoSEQ Assay, a bias-controlled multiplex PCR, was used to amplify TCRbeta CDR3 regions from genomic DNA. On the study's bioinformatics: Within the assay, amplification of reference gene primers was used to estimate how many nucleated cells each sample contained. To quantify the absolute abundance of each unique TCRbeta CDR3 rearrangement, sequence reads were collapsed and filtered. For each sample, productive Simpson clonality was calculated as the square root of Simpson's diversity index across productive rearrangements. TCRdb took this table from immuneACCESS and kept in-frame rearrangements with V and J called. Such tables lack part of the clones; where checked against another copy, unresolved V genes explain under half of the gap, and the rest is unexplained. The DNA was the basis for D and trimming; V, J and clone size are from that table. The sample contains about 200,000 clones, around 85% of them found a single time. The top ten clonotypes cover about 2% of the sample.

Each collaborating institution followed its own protocols to collect whole blood in K2EDTA tubes. Collaborator samples were shipped for TCRbeta analysis as frozen whole blood, isolated PBMCs, or DNA extracted from either sample type. Comment on this clone: Its antigen is currently not known. No much larger clonotype is one base removed from it; base qualities were not supplied.

After removal of 6 bases from V and 6 bases from J, the junction retains 13 bases not matched to a gene. The CDR3 holds 15 amino acids from the cysteine to the phenylalanine. Only the CDR3 portion is preserved as DNA: 45 bases, with reading frame beginning at the first base. Per the germline V gene, MDHEN is the CDR1 and SYDVKM is the CDR2. This chain is built from TRBV28 and TRBJ1-1, with 7 central nucleotides matching TRBD1. The sequencing input was peripheral blood. The clonotype originates from a woman between 45 and 60 years old with acute or convalescent COVID-19. DNA sequence: TGTGCCAGCAGCCGCCCCGACAGGGTGAGCCCTGAAGCTTTCTTT. Translated, it reads CASSRPDRVSPEAFF.